A selection of T cell receptor beta chains follows, all from one sample in a study of OX40 agonist ivuxolimab in advanced cancers. The repertoire was sequenced with immunoSEQ multiplex PCR; TCRdb's copy has only in-frame clones and lacks some. Among roughly 66,000 clones, roughly four fifths were seen once, and the ten largest hold over 2%. Sequencing was performed on CD4+ or CD8+ T cells sorted from blood, taken in a trial of the OX40 agonist ivuxolimab. The receptors shown here come from an adult with an advanced solid tumor such as melanoma, head and neck, liver or kidney cancer. Each CDR3 is given without its conserved first and last residue.

cdr3_aa | j_call | v_call
ASEFGGTSYEQY | - | TRBV28
ASSLVPGFGEKLF | TRBJ1-4 | TRBV5-1
ASTGTSAGEGYEQY | TRBJ2-7 | TRBV7-6
ASSLAHPDTQY | TRBJ2-3 | TRBV7-3
SVRPRPYGSYEQY | TRBJ2-7 | TRBV29-1
ASSPGQDSNQPQH | TRBJ1-5 | TRBV11-2
ASLLTGMNTEAF | TRBJ1-1 | TRBV18
ASSPISGSNIQY | TRBJ2-4 | TRBV9
ASSGPGLATDTQY | TRBJ2-3 | TRBV11-2
ASSLATSTDTQY | TRBJ2-3 | TRBV5-1
ASSQGGQGRPETQY | TRBJ2-5 | TRBV4-3
ASSLAIGEIYEQY | TRBJ2-7 | TRBV5-1
ASIRLATSTDTQY | TRBJ2-3 | TRBV6-1
ASSQAPSHTDTQY | TRBJ2-3 | TRBV4-2
ASRARGYGYT | TRBJ1-2 | TRBV27
ASSFGGGTQY | TRBJ2-3 | TRBV13
AVNRDVSSYEQY | TRBJ2-7 | TRBV7-5
ASSLVIKGNEQF | TRBJ2-1 | TRBV7-2
ASSQESGRSGEQF | TRBJ2-1 | TRBV4-1
ASSFVDGELF | TRBJ2-2 | TRBV5-6
ASSAQGQSNQPQH | TRBJ1-5 | TRBV21-1
ASRQGPSPYEQY | TRBJ2-7 | TRBV6-5
SVSQGGPDEQY | TRBJ2-7 | TRBV29-1
ASSSQEVPLTDTQY | TRBJ2-3 | TRBV6-6
SVRQNMNTEAF | TRBJ1-1 | TRBV29-1
SAFRRDEQF | TRBJ2-1 | TRBV20-1
ASSYQRGYDEQF | TRBJ2-1 | TRBV11-2
ASSDRGITEAF | TRBJ1-1 | TRBV10-2